This T cell receptor beta chain emerged from a study of blood T cell repertoires in COVID-19. Study-wide context: In each case, the material was cDNA or gDNA derived from T cells, B-cell-depleted T cells, or PBMCs.

CDR3 length: 12 amino acids. The ends were cut back, 6 bases at V and 11 bases at J, with 16 bases in the middle. From germline, CDR1 is MNHEY and CDR2 SVGAGI. Each participant's cohort was designated according to participant-reported clinical history. The repertoire was sequenced with immunoSEQ multiplex PCR; TCRdb's copy has only in-frame clones and lacks some. The table records roughly 260,000 clones, roughly nine tenths of them present only once. The material sequenced was PBMCs or T cells enriched from blood (not recorded which). This TCR derives from a human donor in a cohort exposed to, infected with or recovered from COVID-19 (not recorded which). The donor label of this sample is uncertain. This chain uses TRBV6-5 with TRBJ1-1; a weak D match, TRBD1 (5 bases). This chain's CDR3 is CASRQGESEAFF. The CDR3 coding sequence is TGTGCCAGCAGGCAGGGTGAGTCGGAGGCTTTCTTT.